This T cell receptor beta chain was retrieved from a study of cytomegalovirus exposure and HLA in healthy donors. Study outcomes and limitations: HLA alleles showed associations with 16,951 TCR beta sequences in a later analysis, at a 0.05 false discovery rate.

As to this clone: The target antigen is unknown.

With 60 Vbeta and 13 Jbeta primers, the PCR was carried out. TCRdb's table, derived via immunoSEQ multiplex PCR, lists solely in-frame clones and lacks some. This table has under 150,000 clones, roughly four fifths appearing once. The CDR3 length is 15 residues. V was clipped by 4 bases and J by 7 bases; unmatched bases: 9. Germline V lookup: CDR1 LGHNA, CDR2 YSLEER. The specimen sequenced was PBMCs. This clonotype was obtained from a male donor in good health and CMV-seropositive. The chain is built from TRBV4-3 and TRBJ2-4, with 8 bases that match TRBD1. The CDR3 coding sequence is TGCGCCAGCAGCCTCGAGACAGGGGCGGCGAACATTCAGTACTTC. It specifies CASSLETGAANIQYF.